This T cell receptor gamma chain was recorded in a study of gamma delta lymphoproliferative disorders and STAT genes. Sequencing used genomic DNA taken from PBMCs of patients and controls. By frequency in the sample, this clone is medium-sized. TCRdb re-called the multiplex PCR reads through CATT. The data show fewer than 3,500 gamma-chain clones, with around 7.5% seen just once and approximately 15% held by the top ten. This receptor was obtained from a human donor in good health. The material sequenced was blood.

The CDR3 coding sequence is TGTGCTGCGTGGGATTTGAAGTTTGGTTATTATAAGAAACTCTTT. Its translation: CAAWDLKFGYYKKLF. The genes are TRGV10 and TRGJ1 or TRGJ2. TCRdb leaves out the J gene; it was filled in here by matching the DNA to germline. TRGV10 counts as an open reading frame of uncertain function. The CDR3 extends over 15 amino acids. Losses at the gene ends were 8 bases for V and 3 bases for J; bases not matched to a gene: 14.